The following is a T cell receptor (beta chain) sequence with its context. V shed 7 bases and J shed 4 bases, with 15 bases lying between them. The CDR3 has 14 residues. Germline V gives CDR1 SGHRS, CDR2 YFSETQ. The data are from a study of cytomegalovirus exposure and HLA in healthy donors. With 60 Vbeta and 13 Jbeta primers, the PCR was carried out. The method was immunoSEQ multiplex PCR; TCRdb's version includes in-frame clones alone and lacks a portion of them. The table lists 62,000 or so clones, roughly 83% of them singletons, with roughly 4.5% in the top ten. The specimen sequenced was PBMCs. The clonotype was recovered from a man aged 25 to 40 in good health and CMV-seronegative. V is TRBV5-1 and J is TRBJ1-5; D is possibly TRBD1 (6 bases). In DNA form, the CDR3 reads TGCGCCAGCCGGGGAGAGGGGGGGAATCAGCCCCAGCATTTT. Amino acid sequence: CASRGEGGNQPQHF.